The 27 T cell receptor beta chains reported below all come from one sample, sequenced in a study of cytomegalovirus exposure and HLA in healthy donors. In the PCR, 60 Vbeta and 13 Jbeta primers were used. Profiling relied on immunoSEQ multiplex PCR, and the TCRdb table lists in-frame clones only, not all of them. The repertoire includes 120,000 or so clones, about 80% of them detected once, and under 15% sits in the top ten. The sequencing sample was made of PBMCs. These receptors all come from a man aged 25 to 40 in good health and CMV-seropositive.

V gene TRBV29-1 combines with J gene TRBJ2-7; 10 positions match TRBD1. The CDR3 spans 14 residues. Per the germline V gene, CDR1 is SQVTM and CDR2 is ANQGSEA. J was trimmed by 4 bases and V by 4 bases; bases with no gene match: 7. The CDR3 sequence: CSVVAGDRGYEQYF. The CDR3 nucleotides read TGCAGCGTTGTGGCAGGGGACAGGGGATACGAGCAGTACTTC.

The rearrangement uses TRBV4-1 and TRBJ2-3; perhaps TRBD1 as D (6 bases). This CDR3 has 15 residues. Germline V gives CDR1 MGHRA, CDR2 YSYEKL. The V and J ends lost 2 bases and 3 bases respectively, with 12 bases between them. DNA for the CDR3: TGCGCCAGCAGCCAAAGTGGCAGGGGAACAGATACGCAGTATTTT. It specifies CASSQSGRGTDTQYF.

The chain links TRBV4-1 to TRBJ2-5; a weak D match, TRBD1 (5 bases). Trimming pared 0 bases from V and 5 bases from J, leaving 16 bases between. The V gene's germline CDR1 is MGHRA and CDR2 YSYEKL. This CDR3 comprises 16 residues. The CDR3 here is CASSQDVGAPLETQYF. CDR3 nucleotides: TGCGCCAGCAGCCAAGATGTAGGGGCCCCACTTGAGACCCAGTACTTC.

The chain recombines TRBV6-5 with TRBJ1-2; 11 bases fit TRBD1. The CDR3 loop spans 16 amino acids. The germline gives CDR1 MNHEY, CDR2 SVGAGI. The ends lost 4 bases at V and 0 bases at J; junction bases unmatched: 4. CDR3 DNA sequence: TGTGCCAGCAGTTCACCGGGACAGGGGGCTAACTATGGCTACACCTTC. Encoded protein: CASSSPGQGANYGYTF.

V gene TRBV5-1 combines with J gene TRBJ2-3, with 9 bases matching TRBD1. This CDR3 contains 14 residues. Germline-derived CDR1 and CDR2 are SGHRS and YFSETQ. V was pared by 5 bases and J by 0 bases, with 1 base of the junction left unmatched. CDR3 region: CASRTGGSTDTQYF. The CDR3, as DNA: TGCGCCAGCAGGACAGGGGGGAGCACAGATACGCAGTATTTT.

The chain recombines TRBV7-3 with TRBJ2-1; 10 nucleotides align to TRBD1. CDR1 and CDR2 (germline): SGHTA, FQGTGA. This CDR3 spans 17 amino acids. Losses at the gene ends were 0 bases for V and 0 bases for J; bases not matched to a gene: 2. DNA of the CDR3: TGTGCCAGCAGCTTAACGGGACAGGGGAGCTCCTACAATGAGCAGTTCTTC. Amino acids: CASSLTGQGSSYNEQFF.

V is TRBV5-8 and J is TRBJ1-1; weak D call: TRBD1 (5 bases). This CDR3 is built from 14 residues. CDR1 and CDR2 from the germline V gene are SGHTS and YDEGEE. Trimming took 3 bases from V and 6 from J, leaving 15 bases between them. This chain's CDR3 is CASSYNRQDAEAFF. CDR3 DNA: TGTGCCAGCAGCTACAACAGGCAGGACGCTGAAGCTTTCTTT.

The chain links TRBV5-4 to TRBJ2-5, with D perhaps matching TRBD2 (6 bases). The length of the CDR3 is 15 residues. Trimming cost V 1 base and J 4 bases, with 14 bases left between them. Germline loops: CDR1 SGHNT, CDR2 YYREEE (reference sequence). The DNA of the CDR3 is TGTGCCAGCAGCTTGTCTGCGGGGTACGGAGAGACCCAGTACTTC. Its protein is CASSLSAGYGETQYF.

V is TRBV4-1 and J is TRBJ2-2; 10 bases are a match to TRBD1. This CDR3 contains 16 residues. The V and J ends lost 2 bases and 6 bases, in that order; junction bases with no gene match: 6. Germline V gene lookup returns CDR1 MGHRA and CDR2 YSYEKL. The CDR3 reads CASSQPPGQGAGELFF. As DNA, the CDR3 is TGCGCCAGCAGCCAACCCCCTGGACAGGGGGCCGGGGAGCTGTTTTTT.

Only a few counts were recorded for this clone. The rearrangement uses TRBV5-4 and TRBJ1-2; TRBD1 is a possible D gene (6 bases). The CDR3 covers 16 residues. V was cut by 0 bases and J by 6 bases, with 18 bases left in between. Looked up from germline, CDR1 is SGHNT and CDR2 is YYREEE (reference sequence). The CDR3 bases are TGTGCCAGCAGCTTGGGGGGGCAGGCTCCCTGGGATGGCTACACCTTC. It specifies CASSLGGQAPWDGYTF.

The CDR3 DNA sequence: TGTGCCAGCAGTCTAAATCCACTCCCAAGCTCCTACGAGCAGTACTTC. Amino acid sequence: CASSLNPLPSSYEQYF. V and J are TRBV27 and TRBJ2-7, with D unclear. V was clipped by 5 bases and J by 0 bases, with 17 bases between them. The germline gives CDR1 MNHEY, CDR2 SMNVEV (reference sequence). CDR3 size: 16 residues.

The CDR3 nucleotides read TGTGCCAGCAGCAGTGGACAGGGATTTGAGCCCCAGCATTTT. Its protein product is CASSSGQGFEPQHF. The chain has TRBV7-9 and TRBJ1-5; TRBD1 agrees at 8 bases. Germline V gene lookup returns CDR1 SEHNR and CDR2 FQNEAQ (reference sequence). Germline trimming cut 5 bases from V and 8 bases from J; bases unmatched to any gene: 8. The CDR3 runs 14 residues.

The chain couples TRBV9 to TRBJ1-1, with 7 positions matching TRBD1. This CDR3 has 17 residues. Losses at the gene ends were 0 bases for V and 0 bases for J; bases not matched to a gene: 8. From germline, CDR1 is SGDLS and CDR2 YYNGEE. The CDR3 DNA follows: TGTGCCAGCAGCGTAGAGATAACCGGGACAGTGAACACTGAAGCTTTCTTT. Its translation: CASSVEITGTVNTEAFF. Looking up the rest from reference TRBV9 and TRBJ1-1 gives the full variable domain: DSGVTQTPKHLITATGQRVTLRCSPRSGDLSVYWYQQSLDQGLQFLIQYYNGEERAKGNILERFSAQQFPDLHSELNLSSLELGDSALYFCASSVEITGTVNTEAFFGQGTRLTVV.

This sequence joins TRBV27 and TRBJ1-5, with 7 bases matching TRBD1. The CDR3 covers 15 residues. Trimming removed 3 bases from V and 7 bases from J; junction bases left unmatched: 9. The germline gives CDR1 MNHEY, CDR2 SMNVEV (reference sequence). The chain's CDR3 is CASSFTGAVWQPQHF. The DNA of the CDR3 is TGTGCCAGCAGTTTTACAGGGGCGGTTTGGCAGCCCCAGCATTTT.

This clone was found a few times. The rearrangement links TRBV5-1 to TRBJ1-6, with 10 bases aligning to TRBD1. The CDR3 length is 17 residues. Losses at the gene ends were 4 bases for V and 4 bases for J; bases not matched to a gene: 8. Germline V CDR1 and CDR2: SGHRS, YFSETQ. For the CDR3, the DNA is TGCGCCAGCAGCATCCGGGACAGGGGCGAGTATAATTCACCCCTCCACTTT. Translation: CASSIRDRGEYNSPLHF.

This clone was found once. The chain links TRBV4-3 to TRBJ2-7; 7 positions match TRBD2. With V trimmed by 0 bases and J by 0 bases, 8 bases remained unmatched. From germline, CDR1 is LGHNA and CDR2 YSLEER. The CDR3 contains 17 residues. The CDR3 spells CASSQDGGLSYSYEQYF. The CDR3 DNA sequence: TGCGCCAGCAGCCAAGACGGGGGACTATCCTACTCCTACGAGCAGTACTTC.

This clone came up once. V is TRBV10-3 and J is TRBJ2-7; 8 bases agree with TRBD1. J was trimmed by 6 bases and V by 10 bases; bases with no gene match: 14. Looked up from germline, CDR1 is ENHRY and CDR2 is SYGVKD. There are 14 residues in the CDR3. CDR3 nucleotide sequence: TGTGCCAGCCTCCAGGACAGGGTTTTGGGCGAGCAGTACTTC. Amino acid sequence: CASLQDRVLGEQYF.

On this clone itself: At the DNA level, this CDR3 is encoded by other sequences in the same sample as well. CDR3 region: CASSVGGGTGELFF. DNA of the CDR3: TGTGCCAGCAGCGTAGGCGGGGGTACCGGGGAGCTGTTTTTT. The chain links TRBV9 to TRBJ2-2; the match to TRBD2 covers 7 bases. Germline CDR1 reads SGDLS; CDR2 reads YYNGEE. This CDR3 is built from 14 residues. With 0 bases clipped from V and 5 bases from J, the junction kept 1 base outside the gene matches.

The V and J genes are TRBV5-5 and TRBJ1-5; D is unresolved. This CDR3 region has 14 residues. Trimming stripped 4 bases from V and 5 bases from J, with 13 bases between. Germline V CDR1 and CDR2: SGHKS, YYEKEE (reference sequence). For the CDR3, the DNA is TGTGCCAGCAGCCCGAGAGACGGGGATCAGCCCCAGCATTTT. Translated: CASSPRDGDQPQHF.

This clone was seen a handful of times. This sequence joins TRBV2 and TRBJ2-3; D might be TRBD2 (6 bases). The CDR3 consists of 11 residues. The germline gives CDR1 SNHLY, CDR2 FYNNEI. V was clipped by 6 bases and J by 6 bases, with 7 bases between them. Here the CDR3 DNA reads TGTGCCAGCAGGGGACTGGATACGCAGTATTTT. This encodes CASRGLDTQYF.

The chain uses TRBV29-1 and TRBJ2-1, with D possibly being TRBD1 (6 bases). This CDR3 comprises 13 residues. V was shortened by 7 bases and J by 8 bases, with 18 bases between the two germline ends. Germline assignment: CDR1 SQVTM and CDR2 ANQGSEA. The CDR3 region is CSAVQGRVDEQFF. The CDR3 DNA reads TGCAGCGCAGTACAGGGAAGGGTCGATGAGCAGTTCTTC.

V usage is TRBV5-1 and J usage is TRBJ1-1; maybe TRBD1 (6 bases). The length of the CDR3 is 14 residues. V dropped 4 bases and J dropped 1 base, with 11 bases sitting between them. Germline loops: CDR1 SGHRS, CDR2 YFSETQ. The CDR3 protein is CASSVQGENTEAFF. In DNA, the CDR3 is TGCGCCAGCAGCGTACAGGGCGAGAACACTGAAGCTTTCTTT.

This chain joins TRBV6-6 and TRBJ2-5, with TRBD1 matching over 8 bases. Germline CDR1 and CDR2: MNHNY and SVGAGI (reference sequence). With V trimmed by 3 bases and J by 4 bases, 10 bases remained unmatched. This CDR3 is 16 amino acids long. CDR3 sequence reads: CASSYVRGRFRETQYF. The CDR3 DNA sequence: TGTGCCAGCAGTTATGTCAGGGGGCGGTTTAGAGAGACCCAGTACTTC.

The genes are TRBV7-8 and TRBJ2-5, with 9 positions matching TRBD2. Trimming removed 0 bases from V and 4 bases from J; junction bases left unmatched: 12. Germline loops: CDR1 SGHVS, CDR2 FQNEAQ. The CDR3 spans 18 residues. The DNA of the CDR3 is TGTGCCAGCAGCTTAGCGGGAGGCGGGGGGGCCTTTCTAGAGACCCAGTACTTC. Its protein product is CASSLAGGGGAFLETQYF. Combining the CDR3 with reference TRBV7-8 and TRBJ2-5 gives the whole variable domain GAGVSQSPRYKVAKRGQDVALRCDPISGHVSLFWYQQALGQGPEFLTYFQNEAQLDKSGLPSDRFFAERPEGSVSTLKIQRTQQEDSAVYLCASSLAGGGGAFLETQYFGPGTRLLVL.

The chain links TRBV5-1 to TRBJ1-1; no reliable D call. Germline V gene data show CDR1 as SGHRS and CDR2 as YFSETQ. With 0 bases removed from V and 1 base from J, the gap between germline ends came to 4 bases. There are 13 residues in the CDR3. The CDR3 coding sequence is TGCGCCAGCAGCTTGGTCAGGAACACTGAAGCTTTCTTT. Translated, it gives CASSLVRNTEAFF.

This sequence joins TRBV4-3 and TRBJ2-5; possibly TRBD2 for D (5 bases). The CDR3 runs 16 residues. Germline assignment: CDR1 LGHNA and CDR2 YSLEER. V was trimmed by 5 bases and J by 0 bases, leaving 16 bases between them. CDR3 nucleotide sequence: TGCGCCAGCAGCGAGGGAATCCTGTCTTACCAAGAGACCCAGTACTTC. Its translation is CASSEGILSYQETQYF.

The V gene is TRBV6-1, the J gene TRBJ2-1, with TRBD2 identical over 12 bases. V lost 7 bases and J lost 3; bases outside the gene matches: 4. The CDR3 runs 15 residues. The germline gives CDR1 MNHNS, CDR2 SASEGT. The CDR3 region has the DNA TGTGCCAGCATCACTAGCGGGGGGTTCTACAATGAGCAGTTCTTC. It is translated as CASITSGGFYNEQFF.